Listed below are T cell receptor beta chains from one sample, sequenced in a study of regulatory T cells in long-lasting Graves disease. TCRdb fed the multiplex PCR reads into MiXCR, producing one record per CDR3 protein. The sample consists of about 530,000 distinct CDR3 sequences, approximately 16% of them appearing once. A further study also used this sample, focusing on T cells in Graves' hyperthyroidism and ophthalmopathy.

Sequences were derived from peripheral blood mononuclear cells (PBMCs), sampled at new diagnosis, from a patient treated with antithyroid drugs. These receptors originate from a woman aged 40-60 years with Graves disease. The CDR3 runs from the conserved cysteine through the conserved F or W. D genes are given only for firm matches. Some rows mark clone size as missing; the rest say once, few, many or name a class of expanded clone.

abundance: many
v_gene: TRBV11-2
d_gene: .
j_gene: TRBJ2-1
CDR3nt: TGTGCCAGCAGTTCTCAGCGGGCCTCCTACAATGAGCAGTTCTTC
CDR3aa: CASSSQRASYNEQFF

abundance: many
v_gene: TRBV12-3/TRBV12-4
d_gene: .
j_gene: TRBJ1-6
CDR3nt: TGTGCCAGCACCAACAAGAGGCATTCACCCCTCCACTTT
CDR3aa: CASTNKRHSPLHF

abundance: .
v_gene: TRBV6-1
d_gene: TRBD1
j_gene: TRBJ1-6
CDR3nt: TGTGCCAGCAGGGGGACAGGGAAATCACCCCTCCACTTT
CDR3aa: CASRGTGKSPLHF

abundance: many
v_gene: TRBV11-2
d_gene: .
j_gene: TRBJ2-2
CDR3nt: TGTGCCAGCATCCCCCGGACGGGCACCGGGGAGCTGTTTTTT
CDR3aa: CASIPRTGTGELFF

abundance: .
v_gene: TRBV18
d_gene: .
j_gene: TRBJ1-4
CDR3nt: TGTGCCAGCTCACTCACACTAACAGATGAAAAACTGTTTTTT
CDR3aa: CASSLTLTDEKLFF

abundance: many
v_gene: TRBV18
d_gene: .
j_gene: TRBJ1-2
CDR3nt: TGTGCCAGCTCCCCCTCAGGGAGCTATGGCTACACCTTC
CDR3aa: CASSPSGSYGYTF

abundance: many
v_gene: TRBV6-5
d_gene: .
j_gene: TRBJ2-7
CDR3nt: TGTGCCAGCAGTTACTCATTCGAAGGCCTCAAATCGTACGAGCAGTACTTC
CDR3aa: CASSYSFEGLKSYEQYF

abundance: many
v_gene: TRBV18
d_gene: TRBD1
j_gene: TRBJ1-3
CDR3nt: TGTGCCAGCTACAGCTCGGGACAGAGAAACACCATATATTTT
CDR3aa: CASYSSGQRNTIYF

abundance: .
v_gene: TRBV20-1
d_gene: TRBD1
j_gene: TRBJ1-2
CDR3nt: TGCAGTGCTAGGGGGGGACAGTCCCTCTATGGCTACACCTTC
CDR3aa: CSARGGQSLYGYTF

abundance: many
v_gene: TRBV28
d_gene: .
j_gene: TRBJ1-5
CDR3nt: TGTGCCAGCAGACCAGGGGTCCTTTTCGCAGTTAGCAATCAGCCCCAGCATTTT
CDR3aa: CASRPGVLFAVSNQPQHF

abundance: few
v_gene: TRBV20-1
d_gene: .
j_gene: TRBJ1-4
CDR3nt: TGCAGTGCTAGGTCGACTGCAACTAATGAAAAACTGTTTTTT
CDR3aa: CSARSTATNEKLFF

abundance: many
v_gene: TRBV2
d_gene: .
j_gene: TRBJ2-5
CDR3nt: TGTGCCAGCCGGGTTTCTCGGTACCAAGAGACCCAGTACTTC
CDR3aa: CASRVSRYQETQYF

abundance: .
v_gene: TRBV14
d_gene: TRBD1
j_gene: TRBJ2-7
CDR3nt: TGTGCCAGCAGCCAGTTAGGGACAGGCTCCCTCGAGCAGTACTTC
CDR3aa: CASSQLGTGSLEQYF

abundance: many
v_gene: TRBV2
d_gene: .
j_gene: TRBJ2-1
CDR3nt: TGTGCCAGCATTCTAATGGGCGACAATGAGCAGTTCTTC
CDR3aa: CASILMGDNEQFF

abundance: .
v_gene: TRBV18
d_gene: TRBD1
j_gene: TRBJ2-2
CDR3nt: TGTGCCAGCTCACCCGCTAAGGGGGCCCTTATCTACACCGGGGAGCTGTTTTTT
CDR3aa: CASSPAKGALIYTGELFF

abundance: many
v_gene: TRBV11-2
d_gene: TRBD1
j_gene: TRBJ1-1
CDR3nt: TGTGCCAGCAGCTCTCCGGGACAGGGGGCGAAAGCTTTCTTT
CDR3aa: CASSSPGQGAKAFF

abundance: .
v_gene: TRBV6-5
d_gene: TRBD1
j_gene: TRBJ1-1
CDR3nt: TGTGCCAGCAGTTTCAACCCCGGTGACAGGGACGGTAACACTGAAGCTTTCTTT
CDR3aa: CASSFNPGDRDGNTEAFF

abundance: few
v_gene: TRBV9
d_gene: TRBD2
j_gene: TRBJ2-1
CDR3nt: TGTGCCAGCAGCACCGACCCTCGGTTGGTAGCGGGGGGGCATAGCTCCTACAATGAGCAGTTCTTC
CDR3aa: CASSTDPRLVAGGHSSYNEQFF

abundance: many
v_gene: TRBV12-3/TRBV12-4
d_gene: TRBD2
j_gene: TRBJ2-3
CDR3nt: TGTGCCAGCAGTCTCTCCCTAGCGGGGGGTGCAGATACGCAGTATTTT
CDR3aa: CASSLSLAGGADTQYF

abundance: few
v_gene: TRBV20-1
d_gene: .
j_gene: TRBJ2-3
CDR3nt: TGCAGTGCTAGGTTGTCATCTGCGGGTACAGATACGCAGTATTTT
CDR3aa: CSARLSSAGTDTQYF

abundance: few
v_gene: TRBV6-1
d_gene: .
j_gene: TRBJ1-5
CDR3nt: TGTGCCAGCAGTGGCCGGTCTCAGAATCAGCCCCAGCATTTT
CDR3aa: CASSGRSQNQPQHF

abundance: many
v_gene: TRBV28
d_gene: .
j_gene: TRBJ1-5
CDR3nt: TGTGCCAGCAGTTACAATCGGGGCCGTTACAATCAGCCCCAGCATTTT
CDR3aa: CASSYNRGRYNQPQHF

abundance: few
v_gene: TRBV3-1
d_gene: .
j_gene: TRBJ1-3
CDR3nt: TGTGCCAGCAGCCATGAGGCAGAAGGAAACACCATATATTTT
CDR3aa: CASSHEAEGNTIYF

abundance: few
v_gene: TRBV11-2
d_gene: .
j_gene: TRBJ1-3
CDR3nt: TGTGCCAGCAGCCTCCATCCCAGGGGAGGCTCTGGAAACACCATATATTTT
CDR3aa: CASSLHPRGGSGNTIYF

abundance: .
v_gene: TRBV15
d_gene: .
j_gene: TRBJ1-1
CDR3nt: TGTGCCACCAGCAGAGATCAGGGACCGGTCAACACTGAAGCTTTCTTT
CDR3aa: CATSRDQGPVNTEAFF

abundance: .
v_gene: TRBV3-1
d_gene: TRBD1
j_gene: TRBJ1-2
CDR3nt: TGTGCCAGCAGCCCACCCCGGGGAGAGGGGGCGTTTGGCTACACCTTC
CDR3aa: CASSPPRGEGAFGYTF

abundance: few
v_gene: TRBV7-9
d_gene: .
j_gene: TRBJ1-1
CDR3nt: TGTGCCAGCAGCCCCGGGGCGGGATCTTTCTTT
CDR3aa: CASSPGAGSFF

abundance: few
v_gene: TRBV12-3/TRBV12-4
d_gene: TRBD1
j_gene: TRBJ1-3
CDR3nt: TGTGCCAGCAGTTTAGCGCTCTTCGGGACAGGGAGTAACACCATATATTTT
CDR3aa: CASSLALFGTGSNTIYF

abundance: many
v_gene: TRBV11-2
d_gene: .
j_gene: TRBJ2-7
CDR3nt: TGTGCCAGCAGCTTAAACCTAGCGAGGGAGCAGTACTTC
CDR3aa: CASSLNLAREQYF

abundance: many
v_gene: TRBV2
d_gene: .
j_gene: TRBJ1-1
CDR3nt: TGTGCCAGCAGTGAGGACTTGGGACGGAACACTGAAGCTTTCTTT
CDR3aa: CASSEDLGRNTEAFF

abundance: .
v_gene: TRBV18
d_gene: .
j_gene: TRBJ1-2
CDR3nt: TGTGCCAGCTCGCAAAGCCCTCCGACAGTCAACTATGGCTACACCTTC
CDR3aa: CASSQSPPTVNYGYTF

abundance: few
v_gene: TRBV5-1
d_gene: .
j_gene: TRBJ1-2
CDR3nt: TGCGCCAGCAGCTTGTTGGCTTACAGCGTAAACTATGGCTACACCTTC
CDR3aa: CASSLLAYSVNYGYTF

abundance: .
v_gene: TRBV19
d_gene: .
j_gene: TRBJ1-1
CDR3nt: TGTGCCAGTACCCCGGACAGTAACACTGAAGCTTTCTTT
CDR3aa: CASTPDSNTEAFF

abundance: few
v_gene: TRBV20-1
d_gene: .
j_gene: TRBJ2-1
CDR3nt: TGCAGTGCTAGAGTGGGGGCGGGGTACAATGAGCAGTTCTTC
CDR3aa: CSARVGAGYNEQFF

abundance: many
v_gene: TRBV7-9
d_gene: TRBD1
j_gene: TRBJ2-2
CDR3nt: TGTGCCAGCAGCCCGATACAGGGGTCCACCGGGGAGCTGTTTTTT
CDR3aa: CASSPIQGSTGELFF

abundance: .
v_gene: TRBV6-5
d_gene: .
j_gene: TRBJ2-3
CDR3nt: TGTGCCAGCAGTTACCCAGGGGGGGATACGCAGTATTTT
CDR3aa: CASSYPGGDTQYF

abundance: many
v_gene: TRBV6-5
d_gene: .
j_gene: TRBJ1-4
CDR3nt: TGTGCCAGCAGTTACGGAGAAAAACTGTTTTTT
CDR3aa: CASSYGEKLFF

abundance: many
v_gene: TRBV6-1
d_gene: .
j_gene: TRBJ2-2
CDR3nt: TGTGCCAGCAGCCGGTTGGACACCGGGGAGCTGTTTTTT
CDR3aa: CASSRLDTGELFF

abundance: many
v_gene: TRBV6-5
d_gene: TRBD2
j_gene: TRBJ2-3
CDR3nt: TGTGCCAGCAGTTACGCTAGCGGGGGAGGTACGCAGTATTTT
CDR3aa: CASSYASGGGTQYF